This T cell receptor (beta chain) was sequenced for a study of spatial heterogeneity in lung cancer. This clonotype rates as medium-sized. CDR1 and CDR2 (germline): SGHRS, YFSETQ. V lost 4 bases to trimming and J lost 1 base, with 2 bases between them. The CDR3 runs to 11 residues. Described time point: sample taken at primary tumor resection. TCRdb analysed the 5' RACE reads with MiXCR anew, one entry per CDR3 protein. This table holds around 2,400 distinct CDR3 sequences, about 2% found once. The clonotype originates from a male donor with early-stage non-small cell lung cancer. The gene calls are TRBV5-1 and TRBJ2-5; D remains ambiguous. Sequencing used normal lung tissue next to the tumor, obtained at surgery. The CDR3 region is CASSIQETQYF. CDR3 in DNA: TGCGCCAGCAGCATCCAAGAGACCCAGTACTTC.